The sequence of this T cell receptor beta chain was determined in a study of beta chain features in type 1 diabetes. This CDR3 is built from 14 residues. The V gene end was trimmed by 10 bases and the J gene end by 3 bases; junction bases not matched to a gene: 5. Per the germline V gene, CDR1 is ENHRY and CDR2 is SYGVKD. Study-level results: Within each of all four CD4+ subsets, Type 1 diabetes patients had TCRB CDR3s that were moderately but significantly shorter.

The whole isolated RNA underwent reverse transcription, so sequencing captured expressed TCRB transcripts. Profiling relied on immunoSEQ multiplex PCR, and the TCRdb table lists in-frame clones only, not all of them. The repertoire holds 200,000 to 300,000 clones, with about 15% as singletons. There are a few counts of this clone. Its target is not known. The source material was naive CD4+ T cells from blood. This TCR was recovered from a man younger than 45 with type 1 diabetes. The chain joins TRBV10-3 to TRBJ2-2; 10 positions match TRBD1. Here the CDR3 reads CATSGTGDTGELFF. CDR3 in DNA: TGTGCCACCTCCGGGACAGGGGACACCGGGGAGCTGTTTTTT.